This entry lists 3 T cell receptor beta chains sequenced from one sample in a study of quantifying T cell responses using KT2 cells. In the study overall: RNA was reverse transcribed with TCR alpha and beta constant-region primers.

The cDNA 3' end received a ligated oligonucleotide with a UMI. First-round PCR used 4 cycles and beta primers RC1.1 and RC1.2 covering TRBC1 and TRBC2. One entry per CDR3 protein results from TCRdb running MiXCR on the UMI-ligation and nested PCR reads. The data show approximately 54,000 distinct CDR3 sequences, roughly 11% seen once. What was sequenced was PBMCs spiked with cells of the T cell clone KT2. The receptors here all came from a human donor.

This clonotype was detected a few times. This chain joins TRBV30 and TRBJ1-4; D is ambiguous. V shed 8 bases and J shed 8 bases, with 30 bases lying between them. CDR1 GTSNPN and CDR2 SVGIG come from the germline V gene (reference sequence). The CDR3 runs to 17 residues. CDR3 DNA: TGTGCCGCCGACGGAGGGCTAAATTCACCCTCGGGGGAAAAACTGTTTTTT. Its translation is CAADGGLNSPSGEKLFF.

V gene TRBV29-1 combines with J gene TRBJ2-5; D remains unclear. Germline CDR1 and CDR2: SQVTM and ANQGSEA. The CDR3 consists of 10 residues. V dropped 5 bases and J dropped 3 bases, with 4 bases sitting between them. The CDR3 DNA reads as TGCAGCGTTAGTAAAGAGACCCAGTACTTC. Its protein is CSVSKETQYF.

The chain links TRBV2 to TRBJ1-5; D unclear. This CDR3 region has 13 residues. Between the trimmed V and J ends, which lost 6 bases and 1 base, there was a span of 7 bases. In germline, CDR1 is SNHLY, CDR2 FYNNEI. The CDR3 DNA sequence: TGTGCCAGCAGGGAATTCAGCAATCAGCCCCAGCATTTT. It specifies CASREFSNQPQHF.